The clone carrying this TCR beta chain showed up just once. Its antigen is undetermined. The V and J ends lost 0 bases and 4 bases, in that order; junction bases with no gene match: 6. From germline, CDR1 is SGHVS and CDR2 FQNEAQ. This CDR3 is built from 16 residues. Primers for the PCR totalled 60 Vbeta and 13 Jbeta. TCRdb's copy holds only in-frame clones and misses some; the assay was immunoSEQ multiplex PCR. The sample holds around 200,000 clones, roughly four fifths seen once. The entry originates in a study of cytomegalovirus exposure and HLA in healthy donors. Study-wide background: Some 85 million unique TCRs, all from HLA-typed donors, were included in an early release of the data.

Study outcomes and limitations: Researchers had no immune exposure information except CMV serostatus available.

The source material was PBMCs. The chain couples TRBV7-8 to TRBJ2-3; TRBD1 aligns across 8 bases. The origin of this receptor is a girl aged 10-17 years in good health and CMV-seronegative. CDR3 nucleotide sequence: TGTGCCAGCAGCTTAGCCCCCGGACAGGGCGCAGATACGCAGTATTTT. Translating gives CASSLAPGQGADTQYF.